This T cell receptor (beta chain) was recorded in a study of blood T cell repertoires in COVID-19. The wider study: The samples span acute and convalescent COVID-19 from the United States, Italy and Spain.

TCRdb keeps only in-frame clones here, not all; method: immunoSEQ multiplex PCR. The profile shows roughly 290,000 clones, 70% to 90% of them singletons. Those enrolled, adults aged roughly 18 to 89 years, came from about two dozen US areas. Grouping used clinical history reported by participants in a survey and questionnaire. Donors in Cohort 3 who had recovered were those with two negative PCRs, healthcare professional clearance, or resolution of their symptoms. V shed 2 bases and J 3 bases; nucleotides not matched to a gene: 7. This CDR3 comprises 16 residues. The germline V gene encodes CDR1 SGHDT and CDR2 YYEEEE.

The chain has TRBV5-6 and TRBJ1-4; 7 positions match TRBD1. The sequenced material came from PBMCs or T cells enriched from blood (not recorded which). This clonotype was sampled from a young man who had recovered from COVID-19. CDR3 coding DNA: TGTGCCAGCAGCTTTCTTGACAGGGTCCCTAATGAAAAACTGTTTTTT. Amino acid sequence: CASSFLDRVPNEKLFF.